Shown below are 11 T cell receptor beta chains from a single sample sequenced in a study of blood T cell repertoires in COVID-19. TCRdb keeps only in-frame clones here, not all; method: immunoSEQ multiplex PCR. The sample comprises roughly 400,000 clones, about 90% of which are singletons, and about 0.63% rests with the top ten. Sequencing used PBMCs or T cells enriched from blood (not recorded which). The receptors were gathered from a man between 18 and 29 years old who had recovered from COVID-19.

This sequence joins TRBV7-3 and TRBJ2-3, with 14 nucleotides matching TRBD2. This CDR3 comprises 17 residues. CDR1 and CDR2 from the germline V gene are SGHTA and FQGTGA. With 4 bases clipped from V and 2 bases from J, the junction kept 5 bases outside the gene matches. Here the CDR3 DNA reads TGTGCCAGCAGCTCCGGGACTAGCGGGAGCACCACAGATACGCAGTATTTT. Encoded protein: CASSSGTSGSTTDTQYF.

The V call is TRBV9, the J call TRBJ2-7; 7 bases are a match to TRBD2. The CDR3 consists of 16 residues. V shed 3 bases, J shed 5 bases, and the junction held 14 bases outside the gene matches. Germline CDR1 is SGDLS and CDR2 is YYNGEE. DNA of the CDR3: TGTGCCAGCAGCGGCGGACTAGGAGAAAGATCCGACGAGCAGTACTTC. Translated: CASSGGLGERSDEQYF. The full variable domain, completed using reference TRBV9 and TRBJ2-7, is DSGVTQTPKHLITATGQRVTLRCSPRSGDLSVYWYQQSLDQGLQFLIQYYNGEERAKGNILERFSAQQFPDLHSELNLSSLELGDSALYFCASSGGLGERSDEQYFGPGTRLTVT.

The V and J genes are TRBV5-4 and TRBJ1-6; 8 positions agree with TRBD1. Looked up from germline, CDR1 is SGHNT and CDR2 is YYREEE (reference sequence). The CDR3 is made up of 15 amino acids. V dropped 3 bases and J dropped 8; count of bases not matched to a gene: 7. The CDR3, as DNA: TGTGCCAGCAGCTCACAAGGGACAGGAGATTCACCCCTCCACTTT. This sequence encodes CASSSQGTGDSPLHF.

The rearrangement uses TRBV3-1 (or the pseudogene TRBV3-2) and TRBJ1-1; TRBD1 agrees at 9 bases. This CDR3 spans 14 amino acids. The V gene end was trimmed by 2 bases and the J gene end by 6 bases; junction bases not matched to a gene: 4. Germline CDR1 and CDR2: LGHDT and YNNKEL (reference sequence). DNA of the CDR3: TGTGCCAGCAGCCAACCCGGGACAGGGTCTGAAGCTTTCTTT. Encoded protein: CASSQPGTGSEAFF.

This sequence joins TRBV10-2 and TRBJ1-5; D not certain. V gave up 2 bases and J gave up 1 base, with 6 bases separating them. CDR1 and CDR2 (germline): WSHSY, SAAADI. This CDR3 region has 14 residues. The CDR3 reads CASSEGRSNQPQHF. The CDR3 DNA reads TGCGCCAGCAGTGAGGGGAGGAGCAATCAGCCCCAGCATTTT.

This chain uses TRBV5-8 with TRBJ1-6; D is undetermined. V lost 7 bases and J lost 2, with 10 bases in between. Looked up from germline, CDR1 is SGHTS and CDR2 is YDEGEE. This CDR3 has 14 residues. The CDR3: CASGQATYNSPLHF. In DNA form, the CDR3 reads TGTGCCAGCGGGCAGGCGACCTATAATTCACCCCTCCACTTT. Combining the CDR3 with reference TRBV5-8 and TRBJ1-6 gives the whole variable domain EAGVTQSPTHLIKTRGQQATLRCSPISGHTSVYWYQQALGLGLQFLLWYDEGEERNRGNFPPRFSGRQFPNYSSELNVNALELEDSALYLCASGQATYNSPLHFGNGTRLTVT.

This clone was recorded once. This chain uses TRBV5-4 with TRBJ2-5; 9 bases agree with TRBD1. The germline V gene has CDR1 SGHNT and CDR2 YYREEE (reference sequence). Trimming removed 4 bases from V and 5 bases from J; junction bases left unmatched: 6. The CDR3 covers 14 residues. In nucleotides, the CDR3 is TGTGCCAGCAGCCCCGGGACAGGGCTGGAGACCCAGTACTTC. It encodes CASSPGTGLETQYF.

This clone was observed a handful of times. This chain connects TRBV11-3 to TRBJ2-7; TRBD1 matches 7 bases. This CDR3 has 14 residues. Germline CDR1 and CDR2: SGHNT and YENEEA. The junction had 5 bases not matched to a gene; V was cut back by 5 bases and J by 1 base. The CDR3 nucleotides are TGTGCCAGCAGCGCCCGACAGGGATCCTACGAGCAGTACTTC. This encodes CASSARQGSYEQYF.

This chain connects TRBV7-2 to TRBJ1-1; 7 positions agree with TRBD1. V lost 6 bases to trimming and J lost 3 bases; unmatched junction nucleotides: 7. The germline V gene has CDR1 SGHTA and CDR2 FQGNSA. The CDR3 covers 14 residues. The CDR3 sequence: CASSLNRGYTEAFF. CDR3 DNA: TGTGCCAGCAGTCTAAACAGGGGATACACTGAAGCTTTCTTT.

The V and J genes are TRBV4-1 and TRBJ1-1; no definite D call. The germline V gene encodes CDR1 MGHRA and CDR2 YSYEKL. This CDR3 contains 14 residues. Trimming took 4 bases from V and 1 from J, leaving 10 bases between them. CDR3 nucleotide sequence: TGCGCCAGCAGCCCGACCGAGCGGAACACTGAAGCTTTCTTT. This sequence encodes CASSPTERNTEAFF.

The chain carries TRBV5-4 and TRBJ2-3; the match to TRBD1 covers 9 bases. Unmatched junction bases numbered 5, after V lost 2 bases and J lost 4 bases. CDR3 length equals 15 residues. CDR1 and CDR2 (germline): SGHNT, YYREEE (reference sequence). DNA of the CDR3: TGTGCCAGCAGCTTAAGGACAGGGGTTTCAGATACGCAGTATTTT. Translated: CASSLRTGVSDTQYF.